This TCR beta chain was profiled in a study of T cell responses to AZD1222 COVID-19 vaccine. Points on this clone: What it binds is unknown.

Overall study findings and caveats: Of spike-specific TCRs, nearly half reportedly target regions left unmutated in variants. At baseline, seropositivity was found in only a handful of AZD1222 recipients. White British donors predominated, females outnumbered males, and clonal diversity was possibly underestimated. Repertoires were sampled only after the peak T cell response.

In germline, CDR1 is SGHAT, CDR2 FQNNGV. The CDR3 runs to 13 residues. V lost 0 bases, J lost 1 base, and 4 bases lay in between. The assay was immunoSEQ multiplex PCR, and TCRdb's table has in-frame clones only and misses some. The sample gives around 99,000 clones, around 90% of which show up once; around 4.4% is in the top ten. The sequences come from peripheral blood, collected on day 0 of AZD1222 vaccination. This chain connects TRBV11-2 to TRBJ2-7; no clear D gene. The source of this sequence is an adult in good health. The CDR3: CASSLDRSYEQYF. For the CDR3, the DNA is TGTGCCAGCAGCTTAGACCGATCCTACGAGCAGTACTTC.